Sequencing of this T cell receptor beta chain was carried out in a study of shared clonotypes between healthy human individuals. As for the study in general: CD8 memory received one plate per donor, CD8 naive two, CD4 memory three and CD4 naive three. Findings of the study overall: Among donors, sharing of clonotypes was expected to be affected by sequencing depth.

Clones were read by immunoSEQ multiplex PCR, and TCRdb kept only the in-frame ones, dropping some. This sample has about 2.1 million clones, with about 93% found just once. With respect to this clone: Its target is not known.

The length of the CDR3 is 13 residues. The germline V gene has CDR1 SGHDN and CDR2 FVKESK. After removal of 5 bases from V and 7 bases from J, the junction contained 3 bases not matched to a gene. Only CD45RO-negative cells positively selected for CCR7 counted as naive CD8 cells, so terminally differentiated effector memory CD45RA+ cells were excluded. The sample was naive CD8+ T cells from PBMCs. This sequence originates from a man aged 18 to 29 in good health. Some clones in this sample may be carry-over from other donors' samples. The chain joins TRBV14 to TRBJ2-1, with 9 bases aligning to TRBD1. CDR3 amino acids: CASSGTGWNEQFF. CDR3 nucleotides: TGTGCCAGCAGCGGGACAGGGTGGAATGAGCAGTTCTTC.